This T cell receptor (beta chain) originates from a study of metastatic and nonmetastatic thyroid tumors (dated by TCRdb to 2019 to 2021). Broadly, across the study: Repertoires from peripheral blood and from tumor or nodule tissue samples of malignant and benign thyroid patients were compared.

V is pared back by 5 bases and J by 3 bases, with 22 bases lying between the germline termini. The CDR3 numbers 17 residues from cysteine through phenylalanine. The entry retains the CDR3 DNA only, 51 bases that are in frame from base 1. The CDR1 and CDR2 encoded by the germline V gene (reference sequence) are MNHEY and SMNVEV. There are a few counts of this clone. This receptor's antigen is unknown. No much larger clonotype is one base removed from it; base qualities were not supplied. On the study overall, not on this receptor specifically: In both blood and tumor samples, malignant tumors were reported to have significantly higher TCR beta diversity than benign nodules.

None of the patients had been given any treatment before thyroid surgery. Using T-cell receptor beta sequencing, the researchers looked back retrospectively at clinical samples from patients, gathered between the early 2010s and the late 2010s. Libraries were made using PCR. The sequencer listed for this sample is Illumina HiSeq 4000. High-throughput sequencing was used to profile the TCR beta-chain CDR3 region of every patient. The published analysis was carried out like this. CDR3 differences across clinicopathological groups were used to build a classifier for discriminating distant-metastatic papillary thyroid cancer patients. The Shannon index was used to assess repertoire diversity, and the Morisita-Horn index was used to assess tumor-blood repertoire similarity. TCRdb trimmed public reads at Q25 via fastp, called clones via MiXCR and kept in-frame beta chains. TCRdb's processing, not the authors' own work, is the source of the V and J calls. A total of about 45,000 clones appear in this sample, roughly 3.9% of them only once. 9.8% of the sample is in the top ten clones.

The sequence links TRBV27 to TRBJ1-2, and the D gene may be TRBD1, 5 bases matching. The specimen sequenced was blood. The clonotype was recovered from a female donor with papillary thyroid cancer or a benign thyroid nodule (not recorded which). Some clones in this sample may be carry-over from other donors' samples. CDR3 protein: CASSPMDGGLNHYGYTF. The sequenced DNA is TGTGCCAGCAGTCCCATGGACGGGGGTCTAAATCACTATGGCTACACCTTC.